This T cell receptor beta chain was observed in a study of control samples from healthy donors and cancer patients. TCRdb keeps only in-frame clones here, not all; method: immunoSEQ multiplex PCR. Found here are approximately 220,000 clones, roughly 94% of them singletons; the top ten hold more than 1.3%. The TCR sequence derives from a man between 50 and 59 years old in good health. The sample consisted of blood.

CDR3 amino acids: CASSSTGTETYNEQFF. CDR3 DNA: TGTGCCAGCAGTTCAACCGGGACAGAGACTTACAATGAGCAGTTCTTC. The V call is TRBV28, the J call TRBJ2-1, with TRBD1 matching over 7 bases. The germline CDR1 and CDR2 sequences are MDHEN and SYDVKM. The CDR3 contains 16 residues. The V gene end was trimmed by 4 bases and the J gene end by 4 bases; junction bases not matched to a gene: 10.